There are a few counts of the clone carrying this T cell receptor beta chain. Its antigen remains unknown. Of the isolated RNA, all was reverse transcribed, and so the sequenced material was expressed TCRB transcripts. Assay used: immunoSEQ multiplex PCR; TCRdb lists only in-frame clones, some missing. The top ten hold nearly 0.04% of the sample, which has hundreds of thousands of clones, more than 12% seen once. The sample is drawn from a study of beta chain features in type 1 diabetes. General observations from the study: Type 1 diabetes patients showed a moderate but significant shortening of TCRB CDR3s in all four CD4+ subsets.

This TCR derives from a man between 18 and 35 years old with type 1 diabetes. Source material: naive CD4+ T cells from blood.

The CDR3 region has the DNA TGTGCCACCCTAGGGGGTCCTAACACTGAAGCTTTCTTT. The encoded protein is CATLGGPNTEAFF. The rearrangement uses TRBV7-9 and TRBJ1-1; a possible D gene is TRBD1 (6 bases). The CDR3 has 13 residues. Trimming left V 10 bases short and J 2 bases short, with 14 bases between. Germline V CDR1 and CDR2: SEHNR, FQNEAQ (reference sequence).